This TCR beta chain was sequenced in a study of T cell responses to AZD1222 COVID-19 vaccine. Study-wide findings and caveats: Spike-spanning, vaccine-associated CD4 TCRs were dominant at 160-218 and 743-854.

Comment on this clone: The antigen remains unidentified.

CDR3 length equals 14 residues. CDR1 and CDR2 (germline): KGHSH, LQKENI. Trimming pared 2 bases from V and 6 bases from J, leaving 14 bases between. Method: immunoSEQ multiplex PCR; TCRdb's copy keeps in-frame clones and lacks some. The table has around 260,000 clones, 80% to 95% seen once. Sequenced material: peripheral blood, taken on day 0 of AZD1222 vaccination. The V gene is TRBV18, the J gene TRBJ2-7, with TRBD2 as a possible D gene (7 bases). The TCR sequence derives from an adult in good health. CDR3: CASSPGAGEGEQYF. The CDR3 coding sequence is TGTGCCAGCTCACCAGGGGCAGGGGAGGGCGAGCAGTACTTC.